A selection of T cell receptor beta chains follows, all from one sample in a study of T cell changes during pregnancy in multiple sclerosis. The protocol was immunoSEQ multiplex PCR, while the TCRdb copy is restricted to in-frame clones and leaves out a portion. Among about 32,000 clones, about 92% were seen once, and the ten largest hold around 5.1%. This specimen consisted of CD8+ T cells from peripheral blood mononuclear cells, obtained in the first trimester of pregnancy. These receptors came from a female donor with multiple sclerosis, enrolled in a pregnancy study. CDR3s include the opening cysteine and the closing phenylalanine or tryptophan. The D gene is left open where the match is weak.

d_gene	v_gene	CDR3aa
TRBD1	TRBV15	CATSRASDRGLLGNQPQHF
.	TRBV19	CASGSGRGSYEQYF
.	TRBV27	CATSSQGLYNEQFF
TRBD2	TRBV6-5	CASSVSGSSYEQYF
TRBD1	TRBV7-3	CASSSRQGTGELFF
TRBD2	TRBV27	CASRTSGRAGDTQYF
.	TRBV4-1	CASSPRVGNTEAFF
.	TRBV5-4	CASRYDPWGDHEQYF
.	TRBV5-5	CASSLDGVTDTQYF
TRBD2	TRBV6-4	CASSVFSGSYEQYF
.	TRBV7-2	CASSLAHFYSNQPQHF
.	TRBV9	CASSADLSYEQYF
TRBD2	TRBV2	CASSDYPAGGPKGIQYF
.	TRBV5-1	CASSLPSSGNTIYF
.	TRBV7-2	CASSRSRSYNEQFF
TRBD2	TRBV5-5	CASSWTSGSPEQYF
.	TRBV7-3	CASSLDGDTEAFF
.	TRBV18	CASSPAIGLQGIYTEAFF
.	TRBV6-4	CASSGWGGTEAFF
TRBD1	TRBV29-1	CSAGQGPPGELFF
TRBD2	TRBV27	CASSTGRLAGPDTQYF
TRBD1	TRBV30	CAWRRTGGLYEQYF
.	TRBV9	CASSQFQGPSTDTQYF
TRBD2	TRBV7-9	CASSVSSGIPYTQYF
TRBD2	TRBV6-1	CASSEAAGGFRNEQFF
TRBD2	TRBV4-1	CASSQEIPSGNEQFF
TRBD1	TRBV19	CASRPGDRVNEKLFF